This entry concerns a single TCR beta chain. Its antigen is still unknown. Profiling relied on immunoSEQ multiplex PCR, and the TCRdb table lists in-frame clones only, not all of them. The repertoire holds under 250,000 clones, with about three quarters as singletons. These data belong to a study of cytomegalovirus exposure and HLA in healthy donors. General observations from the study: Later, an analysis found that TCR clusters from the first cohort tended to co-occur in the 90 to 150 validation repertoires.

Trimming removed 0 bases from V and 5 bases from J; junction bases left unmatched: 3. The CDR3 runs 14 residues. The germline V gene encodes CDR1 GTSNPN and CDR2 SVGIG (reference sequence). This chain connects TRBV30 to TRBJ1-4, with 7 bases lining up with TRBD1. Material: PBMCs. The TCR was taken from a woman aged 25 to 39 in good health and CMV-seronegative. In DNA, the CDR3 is TGTGCCTGGAGTGTACAGGGGATCAATGAAAAACTGTTTTTT. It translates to CAWSVQGINEKLFF.